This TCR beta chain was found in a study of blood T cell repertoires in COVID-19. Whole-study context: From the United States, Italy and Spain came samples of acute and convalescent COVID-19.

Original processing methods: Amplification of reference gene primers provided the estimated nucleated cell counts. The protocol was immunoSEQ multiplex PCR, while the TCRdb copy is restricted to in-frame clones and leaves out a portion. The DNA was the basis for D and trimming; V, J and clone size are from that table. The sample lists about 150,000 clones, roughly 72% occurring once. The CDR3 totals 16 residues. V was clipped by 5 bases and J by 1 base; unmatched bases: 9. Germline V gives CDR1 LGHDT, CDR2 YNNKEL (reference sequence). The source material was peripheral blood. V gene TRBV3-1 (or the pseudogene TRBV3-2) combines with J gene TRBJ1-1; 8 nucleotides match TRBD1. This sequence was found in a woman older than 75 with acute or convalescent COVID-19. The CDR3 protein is CASSSWIGQGNTEAFF. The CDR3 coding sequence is TGTGCCAGCAGCTCATGGATCGGACAGGGGAACACTGAAGCTTTCTTT.